Following are 17 T cell receptor beta chains from one sample sequenced in a study of cytomegalovirus exposure and HLA in healthy donors. The repertoire was sequenced with immunoSEQ multiplex PCR; TCRdb's copy has only in-frame clones and lacks some. The table includes about 170,000 clones, roughly 96% detected once. Sequenced input: PBMCs. The receptors originated from a woman in her late teens or twenties in good health and CMV-seronegative.

The chain couples TRBV5-1 to TRBJ2-5, with 9 bases aligning to TRBD1. The germline V gene has CDR1 SGHRS and CDR2 YFSETQ. This CDR3 region has 15 residues. Losses at the gene ends were 2 bases for V and 3 bases for J; bases not matched to a gene: 5. CDR3 sequence (DNA): TGCGCCAGCAGCTTCGCGACAGGGGGGAAAGAGACCCAGTACTTC. Its translation: CASSFATGGKETQYF.

The CDR3 reads CASSLVAGASEQYF. CDR3 DNA sequence: TGTGCCAGCAGCTTAGTGGCGGGGGCCTCCGAGCAGTACTTC. The chain employs TRBV7-2 and TRBJ2-7, with TRBD2 as a possible D gene (7 bases). The CDR3 length is 14 residues. From germline, CDR1 is SGHTA and CDR2 FQGNSA. V was pared by 1 base and J by 6 bases, with 13 bases between. Full variable domain (outside the CDR3, taken from reference TRBV7-2 and TRBJ2-7): GAGVSQSPSNKVTEKGKDVELRCDPISGHTALYWYRQSLGQGLEFLIYFQGNSAPDKSGLPSDRFSAERTGGSVSTLTIQRTQQEDSAVYLCASSLVAGASEQYFGPGTRLTVT.

The gene calls are TRBV7-3 and TRBJ2-7; 8 positions agree with TRBD2. The CDR3 length is 14 residues. Germline assignment: CDR1 SGHTA and CDR2 FQGTGA. Germline trimming cut 3 bases from V and 7 bases from J; bases unmatched to any gene: 8. The CDR3 reads CASSLGGGMDEQYF. Written as DNA, the CDR3 is TGTGCCAGCAGCTTGGGCGGGGGGATGGATGAGCAGTACTTC.

V is TRBV16 and J is TRBJ2-5; D possibly corresponds to TRBD2 (5 bases). V lost 0 bases, J lost 9 bases, and 8 bases lay in between. Germline V gene lookup returns CDR1 KGHSY and CDR2 FQNENV. There are 12 residues in the CDR3. The CDR3 DNA follows: TGTGCCAGCAGCCAATCGAGGGCCCCCCAGTACTTC. Translating gives CASSQSRAPQYF.

The J gene is TRBJ2-5, the V gene TRBV5-1; 7 nucleotides align to TRBD1. The CDR3 consists of 15 residues. The V segment lost 1 base and the J segment 1 base; nucleotides outside the gene matches: 4. In germline, CDR1 is SGHRS, CDR2 YFSETQ. The CDR3 protein is CASSLQAGGQETQYF. CDR3 bases: TGCGCCAGCAGCTTGCAGGCAGGGGGCCAAGAGACCCAGTACTTC.

Here the CDR3 reads CASSPDRMGYTEAFF. The DNA for the CDR3 is TGTGCCAGCAGCCCAGACAGAATGGGTTACACTGAAGCTTTCTTT. This chain uses TRBV7-2 with TRBJ1-1; D is perhaps TRBD1 (5 bases). The V end was cut by 5 bases, the J end by 3 bases, with 16 bases between. Germline V gives CDR1 SGHTA, CDR2 FQGNSA. This CDR3 comprises 15 residues.

The chain has TRBV9 and TRBJ1-1, with D unclear. The CDR3 has 14 amino acids. The germline CDR1 and CDR2 sequences are SGDLS and YYNGEE. The ends were cut back, 3 bases at V and 4 bases at J, with 13 bases in the middle. The CDR3 coding sequence is TGTGCCAGCAGCGAGCGGGAACTGGGCACTGAAGCTTTCTTT. Its translation: CASSERELGTEAFF.

The chain links TRBV7-8 to TRBJ2-7; 8 nucleotides agree with TRBD2. This CDR3 spans 12 amino acids. Germline assignment: CDR1 SGHVS and CDR2 FQNEAQ. The V gene end was trimmed by 5 bases and the J gene end by 13 bases; junction bases not matched to a gene: 10. CDR3: CASSPLTGLEYF. In DNA form, the CDR3 reads TGTGCCAGCAGCCCACTTACGGGACTAGAATACTTC. The variable domain in full, with the rest retrieved from reference TRBV7-8 and TRBJ2-7, is GAGVSQSPRYKVAKRGQDVALRCDPISGHVSLFWYQQALGQGPEFLTYFQNEAQLDKSGLPSDRFFAERPEGSVSTLKIQRTQQEDSAVYLCASSPLTGLEYFGPGTRLTVT.

The gene calls are TRBV9 and TRBJ2-7, with 8 bases lining up with TRBD2. This CDR3 is built from 15 residues. The germline V gene encodes CDR1 SGDLS and CDR2 YYNGEE. The V segment lost 4 bases and the J segment 2 bases; nucleotides outside the gene matches: 8. The CDR3 protein is CASSPTGGPTYEQYF. CDR3 bases: TGTGCCAGCAGCCCGACGGGGGGGCCTACCTACGAGCAGTACTTC.

The chain carries TRBV6-6 and TRBJ2-3; 11 bases are shared with TRBD2. This CDR3 is 16 amino acids long. Germline CDR1 and CDR2: MNHNY and SVGAGI (reference sequence). Germline trimming cut 6 bases from V and 1 base from J; bases unmatched to any gene: 6. For the CDR3, the DNA is TGTGCCAGCAGAACGACACTAGCGGGGGGCACAGATACGCAGTATTTT. Encoded protein: CASRTTLAGGTDTQYF.

This sequence joins TRBV7-8 and TRBJ2-1, with 7 bases identical to TRBD2. V dropped 5 bases and J dropped 12; count of bases not matched to a gene: 7. CDR3 length equals 12 residues. Germline assignment: CDR1 SGHVS and CDR2 FQNEAQ. The DNA for the CDR3 is TGTGCCAGCAGCCCAGCCGGGGGGTGGCAGTTCTTC. Protein sequence: CASSPAGGWQFF.

Of note for this clone: Other DNA sequences in this sample translate to the same CDR3. V is TRBV7-2 and J is TRBJ2-5, with 8 bases fitting TRBD2. This CDR3 is built from 14 residues. The germline V gene encodes CDR1 SGHTA and CDR2 FQGNSA. V dropped 2 bases and J dropped 2; count of bases not matched to a gene: 1. The CDR3 loop is CASSLSGGQETQYF. The CDR3 DNA reads as TGTGCCAGCAGCTTATCGGGGGGGCAAGAGACCCAGTACTTC. The full variable domain, with the rest looked up from reference TRBV7-2 and TRBJ2-5, is GAGVSQSPSNKVTEKGKDVELRCDPISGHTALYWYRQSLGQGLEFLIYFQGNSAPDKSGLPSDRFSAERTGGSVSTLTIQRTQQEDSAVYLCASSLSGGQETQYFGPGTRLLVL.

The chain couples TRBV7-9 to TRBJ1-1; TRBD1 might be the D (5 bases). The CDR3 is made up of 13 amino acids. The V end lost 5 bases, the J end lost 5 bases, and 12 bases lay between the germline ends. The germline V gene has CDR1 SEHNR and CDR2 FQNEAQ (reference sequence). CDR3 DNA sequence: TGTGCCAGCAGCCCGCGACGGGGGACTGAAGCTTTCTTT. This gives the protein CASSPRRGTEAFF.

The chain combines TRBV2 with TRBJ1-4; 10 nucleotides align to TRBD1. V gave up 7 bases and J gave up 6 bases; unmatched junction bases: 5. Germline V gives CDR1 SNHLY, CDR2 FYNNEI. The CDR3 spans 14 residues. The CDR3 bases are TGTGCCAGCAAATGGGACAGGGGTGATGAAAAACTGTTTTTT. Protein: CASKWDRGDEKLFF.

This rearrangement joins TRBV5-4 to TRBJ2-7; TRBD1 is a possible D gene (5 bases). The CDR3 has 12 residues. V was cut by 4 bases and J by 10 bases, with 15 bases left in between. Germline V gives CDR1 SGHNT, CDR2 YYREEE (reference sequence). The CDR3 is CASSLDRLHQYF. Written as DNA, the CDR3 is TGTGCCAGCAGCCTCGACAGACTCCATCAGTACTTC.

The CDR3 coding sequence is TGTGCCAGCATTGGGAGCCGGAACACCGGGGAGCTGTTTTTT. Translated: CASIGSRNTGELFF. This rearrangement joins TRBV2 to TRBJ2-2; D possibly corresponds to TRBD2 (5 bases). This CDR3 is 14 amino acids long. From germline, CDR1 is SNHLY and CDR2 FYNNEI. V was clipped by 7 bases and J by 1 base, with 10 bases between them. Variable domain in full (rest from reference TRBV2 and TRBJ2-2): EPEVTQTPSHQVTQMGQEVILRCVPISNHLYFYWYRQILGQKVEFLVSFYNNEISEKSEIFDDQFSVERPDGSNFTLKIRSTKLEDSAMYFCASIGSRNTGELFFGEGSRLTVL.

With respect to this clone: The junction differs from germline at one of its ends, possibly a read error. The chain links TRBV7-7 to TRBJ2-1, with D unresolved. This CDR3 has 13 amino acids. CDR1 and CDR2 (germline): SSHAT, FNYEAQ (reference sequence). The CDR3 DNA follows: TGTGCTAGCAGCTTAGACGGTTACAATGAGCAGTTCTTC. This gives the protein CASSLDGYNEQFF.